Following are 29 T cell receptor beta chains from one sample sequenced in a study of T-cell reconstitution after alpha-beta-depleted transplantation in children. Library preparation (for TCRbeta) was performed with unique molecular identifiers. TCRdb redid the calling of the PCR reads with MiXCR, one entry per CDR3 protein. The repertoire holds about 980,000 distinct CDR3 sequences, about 29% seen once, with under 30% in the top ten. The sequenced sample was PBMCs, mostly from graft donor cells, obtained 360 days after TCRalphabeta/CD19-depleted stem cell transplant. The receptors derive from a boy under two years old who had a stem cell transplant for SCID, so the T cells may come from the graft donor.

This clonotype was found many times. J is TRBJ2-5 and V is TRBV7-3, with D unresolved. The V end was cut by 2 bases, the J end by 5 bases, with 9 bases between. From germline, CDR1 is SGHTA and CDR2 FQGTGA. The CDR3 loop spans 13 amino acids. CDR3 sequence: CASSLGSWETQYF. The CDR3 region has the DNA TGTGCCAGCAGCTTAGGTTCCTGGGAGACCCAGTACTTC.

This CDR3 reads CSARPRVHNQPQHF. DNA of the CDR3: TGCAGTGCTAGGCCCAGGGTCCACAATCAGCCCCAGCATTTT. The chain employs TRBV20-1 and TRBJ1-5; weak D call: TRBD1 (5 bases). There are 14 residues in the CDR3. Germline V lookup: CDR1 DFQATT, CDR2 SNEGSKA (reference sequence). The V and J ends lost 3 bases and 3 bases respectively, with 12 bases between them.

V gene TRBV6-5 combines with J gene TRBJ1-1; no definite D call. Per the germline V gene, CDR1 is MNHEY and CDR2 is SVGAGI. The CDR3 is 15 residues long. Trimming pared 2 bases from V and 6 bases from J, leaving 16 bases between. The CDR3 is CASSYELRPGAEAFF. The CDR3 nucleotides read TGTGCCAGCAGTTACGAGCTGCGCCCCGGCGCTGAAGCTTTCTTT.

The gene calls are TRBV6-5 and TRBJ2-1; D ambiguous. This CDR3 has 14 amino acids. Germline V lookup: CDR1 MNHEY, CDR2 SVGAGI. Trimming took off 4 bases at V and 8 bases at J, with 15 bases between the two ends. CDR3 region: CASSLKYSIDEQFF. The CDR3 DNA sequence: TGTGCCAGCAGTTTGAAGTATTCCATCGATGAGCAGTTCTTC.

This clonotype was observed a handful of times. The chain uses TRBV20-1 and TRBJ1-1; perhaps TRBD1 as D (5 bases). In germline, CDR1 is DFQATT, CDR2 SNEGSKA (reference sequence). V was cut by 3 bases and J by 3 bases, with 8 bases left in between. This CDR3 contains 12 residues. CDR3 nucleotides: TGCAGTGCTAGTCAGGGTTACACTGAAGCTTTCTTT. This gives the protein CSASQGYTEAFF.

The chain carries TRBV18 and TRBJ2-1; D gene ambiguous. This CDR3 has 14 residues. The germline V gene has CDR1 KGHSH and CDR2 LQKENI. Trimming pared 6 bases from V and 7 bases from J, leaving 16 bases between. The CDR3 region is CASSPGVLGNEQFF. CDR3 DNA sequence: TGTGCCAGCTCCCCCGGAGTCCTCGGGAATGAGCAGTTCTTC.

The CDR3 reads CASSSQGQGGYGYTF. In nucleotides, the CDR3 is TGTGCCAGCAGTTCCCAGGGACAGGGAGGATATGGCTACACCTTC. The rearrangement links TRBV12-3 or TRBV12-4 to TRBJ1-2; 9 nucleotides line up with TRBD1. The V gene end was trimmed by 4 bases and the J gene end by 5 bases; junction bases not matched to a gene: 8. This CDR3 is built from 15 residues.

A single count supports this clonotype. The chain carries TRBV6-5 and TRBJ1-1; 11 bases line up with TRBD1. The junction had 4 bases not matched to a gene; V was cut back by 2 bases and J by 5 bases. The CDR3 has 15 residues. The germline V gene encodes CDR1 MNHEY and CDR2 SVGAGI. Here the CDR3 DNA reads TGTGCCAGCAGTTACGCGGGGACAGGGGGAACTGAAGCTTTCTTT. Its translation: CASSYAGTGGTEAFF.

The chain joins TRBV27 to TRBJ2-1; D gene unclear. This CDR3 contains 14 residues. V lost 5 bases, J lost 3 bases, and 11 bases lay in between. The V gene's germline CDR1 is MNHEY and CDR2 SMNVEV (reference sequence). The CDR3 DNA follows: TGTGCCAGCAGTCGGGCTACCGACTACAATGAGCAGTTCTTC. It translates to CASSRATDYNEQFF.

The chain is built from TRBV3-1 and TRBJ2-5; D unresolved. The V gene's germline CDR1 is LGHDT and CDR2 YNNKEL (reference sequence). The CDR3 has 14 amino acids. Trimming took off 0 bases at V and 3 bases at J, with 8 bases between the two ends. The CDR3 protein is CASSQEGPKETQYF. The CDR3 DNA sequence: TGTGCCAGCAGCCAAGAAGGCCCCAAAGAGACCCAGTACTTC.

V usage is TRBV9 and J usage is TRBJ2-7; D remains ambiguous. Germline V gives CDR1 SGDLS, CDR2 YYNGEE. The CDR3 length is 13 residues. V was clipped by 0 bases and J by 3 bases, with 7 bases between them. CDR3 DNA: TGTGCCAGCAGCGTAGGCGTCAGCTACGAGCAGTACTTC. Translated, it gives CASSVGVSYEQYF. The complete variable domain, with remaining parts taken from reference TRBV9 and TRBJ2-7, reads DSGVTQTPKHLITATGQRVTLRCSPRSGDLSVYWYQQSLDQGLQFLIQYYNGEERAKGNILERFSAQQFPDLHSELNLSSLELGDSALYFCASSVGVSYEQYFGPGTRLTVT.

This rearrangement joins TRBV20-1 to TRBJ2-7, with TRBD2 matching 7 bases. V lost 1 base and J lost 2; bases outside the gene matches: 8. The germline CDR1 and CDR2 sequences are DFQATT and SNEGSKA (reference sequence). This CDR3 region has 15 residues. Written as DNA, the CDR3 is TGCAGTGCTAGAGGTGGTAGCGGGCGTACCTACGAGCAGTACTTC. Translated: CSARGGSGRTYEQYF.

The table lists this clonotype with a few counts. The chain's CDR3 is CASSPGTSKPYEQYF. In DNA form, the CDR3 reads TGTGCCAGCAGCCCCGGGACTAGCAAACCCTACGAGCAGTACTTC. The chain recombines TRBV7-9 with TRBJ2-7; 9 bases match TRBD2. Germline lookup yields CDR1 SEHNR and CDR2 FQNEAQ (reference sequence). V trimming: 5 bases; J trimming: 2 bases; junction bases outside the gene matches: 7. CDR3 length: 15 residues.

There are many counts of this clonotype. The CDR3, as DNA: TGTGCCAGCAGATCCGGGACTATATTCTACAATGAGCAGTTCTTC. It is translated as CASRSGTIFYNEQFF. The J gene is TRBJ2-1, the V gene TRBV27; 7 bases agree with TRBD2. Germline V lookup: CDR1 MNHEY, CDR2 SMNVEV (reference sequence). The CDR3 totals 15 residues. Trimming cost V 6 bases and J 3 bases; bases outside gene matches: 8.

The chain uses TRBV27 and TRBJ2-1; 7 bases are shared with TRBD2. The junction had 5 bases not matched to a gene; V was cut back by 6 bases and J by 9 bases. The CDR3 covers 12 residues. In germline, CDR1 is MNHEY, CDR2 SMNVEV (reference sequence). The CDR3 loop reads CASRRLAGEQFF. The CDR3 coding sequence is TGTGCCAGCAGGAGACTAGCCGGTGAGCAGTTCTTC.

This clonotype was seen only a few times. The rearrangement uses TRBV10-3 and TRBJ2-7; TRBD2 aligns across 10 bases. V shed 8 bases and J 0 bases; nucleotides not matched to a gene: 7. CDR1 ENHRY and CDR2 SYGVKD come from the germline V gene. The CDR3 is made up of 15 amino acids. CDR3 sequence: CAIGSSGGISYEQYF. The DNA for the CDR3 is TGTGCCATCGGCTCTAGCGGGGGTATCTCCTACGAGCAGTACTTC.

A few counts support this clonotype. V usage is TRBV5-1 and J usage is TRBJ2-5; 8 bases agree with TRBD1. The CDR3 length is 15 residues. Trimming cost V 2 bases and J 2 bases; bases outside gene matches: 5. Germline V CDR1 and CDR2: SGHRS, YFSETQ. CDR3 amino acids: CASSFMGQVQETQYF. DNA for the CDR3: TGCGCCAGCAGCTTCATGGGACAGGTTCAAGAGACCCAGTACTTC. Looking up the rest from reference TRBV5-1 and TRBJ2-5 gives the full variable domain: KAGVTQTPRYLIKTRGQQVTLSCSPISGHRSVSWYQQTPGQGLQFLFEYFSETQRNKGNFPGRFSGRQFSNSRSEMNVSTLELGDSALYLCASSFMGQVQETQYFGPGTRLLVL.

The V and J genes are TRBV5-1 and TRBJ2-3; D gene unclear. This CDR3 spans 14 amino acids. V was clipped by 1 base and J by 6 bases, with 12 bases between them. CDR1 SGHRS and CDR2 YFSETQ come from the germline V gene. Here the CDR3 DNA reads TGCGCCAGCAGCTTGCCCTCGCACGGGGATACGCAGTATTTT. Its protein product is CASSLPSHGDTQYF. The entire variable domain, with the rest obtained from reference TRBV5-1 and TRBJ2-3, is as follows: KAGVTQTPRYLIKTRGQQVTLSCSPISGHRSVSWYQQTPGQGLQFLFEYFSETQRNKGNFPGRFSGRQFSNSRSEMNVSTLELGDSALYLCASSLPSHGDTQYFGPGTRLTVL.

This clonotype was found a few times. The rearrangement joins TRBV7-2 to TRBJ2-2, with 11 bases lining up with TRBD2. The germline V gene encodes CDR1 SGHTA and CDR2 FQGNSA. The CDR3 length is 18 residues. V shed 5 bases, J shed 2 bases, and the junction held 10 bases outside the gene matches. The CDR3, as DNA: TGTGCCAGCAGCCCTAGCGGGGGGCAGTTAAAAAACACCGGGGAGCTGTTTTTT. Translated: CASSPSGGQLKNTGELFF. Based on the CDR3 plus reference TRBV7-2 and TRBJ2-2, the full variable domain is GAGVSQSPSNKVTEKGKDVELRCDPISGHTALYWYRQSLGQGLEFLIYFQGNSAPDKSGLPSDRFSAERTGGSVSTLTIQRTQQEDSAVYLCASSPSGGQLKNTGELFFGEGSRLTVL.

This clonotype showed up just a few times. Written as DNA, the CDR3 is TGTGCCAGCAGCCAAGATCCAGCCATGCTAGCCAAAGGGGGGAATGAGCAGTTCTTC. Amino acid sequence: CASSQDPAMLAKGGNEQFF. The chain uses TRBV4-2 and TRBJ2-1; TRBD1 or TRBD2 may be the D gene (6 bases each). Germline CDR1 reads LGHNA; CDR2 reads YNFKEQ. The V end was cut by 0 bases, the J end by 7 bases, with 25 bases between. The length of the CDR3 is 19 residues.

The rearrangement uses TRBV7-7 and TRBJ2-1; 10 bases agree with TRBD2. The CDR3 is 16 amino acids. The germline gives CDR1 SSHAT, CDR2 FNYEAQ (reference sequence). V lost 3 bases and J lost 3; bases outside the gene matches: 5. The CDR3 reads CASSFLAGASYNEQFF. CDR3 bases: TGTGCCAGCAGCTTCCTAGCGGGGGCCAGCTACAATGAGCAGTTCTTC. The whole variable domain, remainder taken from reference TRBV7-7 and TRBJ2-1, is GAGVSQSPRYKVTKRGQDVTLRCDPISSHATLYWYQQALGQGPEFLTYFNYEAQPDKSGLPSDRFSAERPEGSISTLTIQRTEQRDSAMYRCASSFLAGASYNEQFFGPGTRLTVL.

The genes are TRBV20-1 and TRBJ2-2; D is uncertain. CDR1 and CDR2 from the germline V gene are DFQATT and SNEGSKA (reference sequence). The CDR3 loop spans 12 amino acids. With 2 bases removed from V and 4 bases from J, the gap between germline ends came to 5 bases. CDR3 protein: CSARRFTGELFF. The CDR3 DNA sequence: TGCAGTGCTAGACGATTCACCGGGGAGCTGTTTTTT.

As DNA, the CDR3 is TGTGCCACCAGCAGACCGGGACAGGGGCGCTCCTACGAGCAGTACTTC. The encoded protein is CATSRPGQGRSYEQYF. The chain recombines TRBV15 with TRBJ2-7; 10 nucleotides match TRBD1. Germline loops: CDR1 LNHNV, CDR2 YYDKDF (reference sequence). Trimming cost V 2 bases and J 0 bases; bases outside gene matches: 4. This CDR3 spans 16 amino acids.

This clonotype was counted only a few times. The chain links TRBV7-2 to TRBJ1-1; TRBD1 agrees at 7 bases. The CDR3 spans 14 residues. Germline V gene sequence: CDR1 SGHTA, CDR2 FQGNSA. Trimming at V came to 4 bases and at J to 4 bases, leaving 6 bases not matched to a gene. The CDR3, as DNA: TGTGCCAGCAGCTCGACAGGGTTGAGCACTGAAGCTTTCTTT. Translating gives CASSSTGLSTEAFF.

This clonotype came up a few times. The chain recombines TRBV20-1 with TRBJ2-7, with 10 bases fitting TRBD2. The CDR3 consists of 15 residues. The trim removed 0 bases at V and 1 base at J, leaving 3 bases unmatched. Germline V gene lookup returns CDR1 DFQATT and CDR2 SNEGSKA (reference sequence). The CDR3 sequence: CSARETSGESYEQYF. The CDR3 DNA is TGCAGTGCTAGAGAAACTAGCGGGGAGTCCTACGAGCAGTACTTC.

V is TRBV9 and J is TRBJ2-1, with D possibly TRBD2 on 5 matching bases. V was trimmed by 4 bases and J by 0 bases, leaving 14 bases between them. This CDR3 is 16 amino acids long. From germline, CDR1 is SGDLS and CDR2 YYNGEE. This CDR3 reads CASSTGRQSSYNEQFF. In DNA, the CDR3 is TGTGCCAGCAGCACGGGGAGACAAAGCTCCTACAATGAGCAGTTCTTC.

The rearrangement uses TRBV2 and TRBJ1-4; D ambiguous. This CDR3 is 17 amino acids long. In germline, CDR1 is SNHLY, CDR2 FYNNEI. V dropped 3 bases and J dropped 5 bases, with 19 bases sitting between them. The CDR3 sequence is CASSDGEAGVLNEKLFF. CDR3 in DNA: TGTGCCAGCAGTGATGGAGAAGCCGGGGTTTTGAATGAAAAACTGTTTTTT.

The rearrangement uses TRBV7-9 and TRBJ1-1; D not certain. The V gene's germline CDR1 is SEHNR and CDR2 FQNEAQ (reference sequence). With 2 bases removed from V and 0 bases from J, the gap between germline ends came to 10 bases. The CDR3 sequence is 15 residues long. The CDR3 DNA follows: TGTGCCAGCAGCTTAAAGGGCAGTCTGAACACTGAAGCTTTCTTT. Its translation: CASSLKGSLNTEAFF.

The gene calls are TRBV10-3 and TRBJ2-1; tentative D call: TRBD2 (7 bases). This CDR3 has 15 residues. Germline CDR1 reads ENHRY; CDR2 reads SYGVKD. The V and J ends lost 4 bases and 7 bases respectively, with 17 bases between them. CDR3 loop: CAISGRGGALNEQFF. CDR3 sequence (DNA): TGTGCCATCAGTGGCCGTGGGGGGGCCTTGAATGAGCAGTTCTTC.